This section outlines one T cell receptor beta chain sequence together with its context. Its antigen is as yet unknown. The assay was immunoSEQ multiplex PCR, and TCRdb's table has in-frame clones only and misses some. The sample includes roughly 720,000 clones, less than 95% of them seen just once. The record originates from a study of shared clonotypes between healthy human individuals. Study-wide results and limits: An effect of sequencing depth on clonotype sharing among donors was expected. Naive CD4 clonotype sharing across a handful of donors was approximately 5%.

Every contributor of samples was a Caucasian grown-up residing in Nashville, Tennessee. CD8 memory was a combination of CD45RO+ cells and CCR7-negative CD45RA+ TemRA cells. The junction had 9 bases not matched to a gene; V was cut back by 5 bases and J by 0 bases. CDR3 length: 16 amino acids. Germline-derived CDR1 and CDR2 are MDHEN and SYDVKM. The chain is built from TRBV28 and TRBJ2-7, with 8 bases aligning to TRBD2. The receptor was derived from a man aged 18 to 29 in good health. Some clones in this sample may be carry-over from other donors' samples. The material sequenced was memory CD8+ T cells from PBMCs. This sample's subset: CD45RO+ cells pooled with CCR7-negative TemRA cells. The CDR3 protein is CASSPSRGGSSYEQYF. The CDR3 DNA sequence: TGTGCCAGCAGTCCGTCCCGGGGGGGATCCTCCTACGAGCAGTACTTC.